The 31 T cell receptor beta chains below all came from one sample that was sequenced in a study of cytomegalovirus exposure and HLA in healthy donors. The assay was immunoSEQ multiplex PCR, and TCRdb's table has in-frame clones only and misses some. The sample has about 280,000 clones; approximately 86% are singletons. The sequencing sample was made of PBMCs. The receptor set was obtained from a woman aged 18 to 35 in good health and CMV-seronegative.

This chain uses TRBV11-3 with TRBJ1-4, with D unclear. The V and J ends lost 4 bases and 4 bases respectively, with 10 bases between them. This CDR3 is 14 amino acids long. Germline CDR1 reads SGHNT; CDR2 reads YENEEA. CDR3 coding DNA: TGTGCCAGCAGCTCGAGATCGGGTAATGAAAAACTGTTTTTT. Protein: CASSSRSGNEKLFF.

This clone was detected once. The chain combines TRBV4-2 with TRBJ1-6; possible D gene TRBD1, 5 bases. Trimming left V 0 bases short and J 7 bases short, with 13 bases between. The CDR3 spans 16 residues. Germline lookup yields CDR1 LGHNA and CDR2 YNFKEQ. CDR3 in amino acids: CASSQDRGTPNSPLHF. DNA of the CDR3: TGTGCCAGCAGCCAAGATCGGGGGACTCCGAATTCACCCCTCCACTTT.

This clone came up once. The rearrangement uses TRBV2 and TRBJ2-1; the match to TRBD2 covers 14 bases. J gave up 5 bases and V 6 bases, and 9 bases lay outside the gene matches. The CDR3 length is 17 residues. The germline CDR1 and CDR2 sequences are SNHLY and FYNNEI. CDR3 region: CASRDPGLAGVDNEQFF. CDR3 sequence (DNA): TGTGCCAGCAGAGATCCGGGACTAGCGGGAGTGGACAATGAGCAGTTCTTC.

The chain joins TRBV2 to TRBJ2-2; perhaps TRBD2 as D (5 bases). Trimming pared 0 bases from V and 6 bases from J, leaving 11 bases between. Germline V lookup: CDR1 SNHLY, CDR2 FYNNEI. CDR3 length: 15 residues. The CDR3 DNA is TGTGCCAGCAGTGAAGCGAGCCGGGGATCCGGGGAGCTGTTTTTT. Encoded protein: CASSEASRGSGELFF.

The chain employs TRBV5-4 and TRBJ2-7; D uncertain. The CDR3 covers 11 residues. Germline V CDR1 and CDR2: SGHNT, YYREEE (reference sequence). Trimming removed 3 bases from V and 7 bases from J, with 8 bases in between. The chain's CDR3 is CASSYSQEQYF. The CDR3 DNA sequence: TGTGCCAGCAGCTATTCACAGGAGCAGTACTTC.

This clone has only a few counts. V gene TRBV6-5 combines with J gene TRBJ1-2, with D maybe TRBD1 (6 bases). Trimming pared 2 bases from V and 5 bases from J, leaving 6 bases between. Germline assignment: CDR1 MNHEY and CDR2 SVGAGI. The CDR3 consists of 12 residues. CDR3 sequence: CASSYQGYGYTF. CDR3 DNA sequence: TGTGCCAGCAGTTACCAGGGGTATGGCTACACCTTC.

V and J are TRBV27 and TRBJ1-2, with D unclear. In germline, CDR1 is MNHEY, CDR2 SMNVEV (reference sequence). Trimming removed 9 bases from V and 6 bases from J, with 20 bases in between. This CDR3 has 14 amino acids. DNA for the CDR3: TGTGCCAGTCGTGGAACCGGACTCGGGCATGGCTACACCTTC. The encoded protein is CASRGTGLGHGYTF.

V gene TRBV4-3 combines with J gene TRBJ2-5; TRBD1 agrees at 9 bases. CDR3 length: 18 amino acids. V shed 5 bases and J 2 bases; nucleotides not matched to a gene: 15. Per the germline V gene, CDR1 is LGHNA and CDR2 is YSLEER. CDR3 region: CASSSRTGTGILQETQYF. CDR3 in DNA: TGCGCCAGCAGCTCTAGAACCGGGACAGGGATATTACAAGAGACCCAGTACTTC.

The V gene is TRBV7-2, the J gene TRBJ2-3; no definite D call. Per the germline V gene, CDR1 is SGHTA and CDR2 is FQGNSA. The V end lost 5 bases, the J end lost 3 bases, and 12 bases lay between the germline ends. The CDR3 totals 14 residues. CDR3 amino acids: CASSPQTGTDTQYF. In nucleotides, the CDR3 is TGTGCCAGCAGCCCCCAGACCGGGACAGATACGCAGTATTTT.

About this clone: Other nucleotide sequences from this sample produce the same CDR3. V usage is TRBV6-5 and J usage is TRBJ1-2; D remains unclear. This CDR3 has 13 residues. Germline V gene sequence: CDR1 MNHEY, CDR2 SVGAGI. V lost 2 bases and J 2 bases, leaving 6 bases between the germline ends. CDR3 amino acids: CASSYGQNYGYTF. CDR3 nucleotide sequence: TGTGCCAGCAGTTACGGTCAGAACTATGGCTACACCTTC.

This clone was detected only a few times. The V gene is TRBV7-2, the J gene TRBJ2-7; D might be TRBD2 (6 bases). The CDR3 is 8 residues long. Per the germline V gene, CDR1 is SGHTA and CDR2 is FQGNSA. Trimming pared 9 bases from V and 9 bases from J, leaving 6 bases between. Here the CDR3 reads CAREGQYF. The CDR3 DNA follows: TGTGCCAGGGAGGGGCAGTACTTC.

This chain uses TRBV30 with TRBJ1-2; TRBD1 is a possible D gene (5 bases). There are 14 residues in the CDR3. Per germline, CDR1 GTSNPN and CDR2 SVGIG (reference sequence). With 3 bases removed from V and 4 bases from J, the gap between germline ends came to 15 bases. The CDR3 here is CAWRGGGTPYGYTF. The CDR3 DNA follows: TGTGCCTGGAGGGGGGGTGGCACCCCCTATGGCTACACCTTC.

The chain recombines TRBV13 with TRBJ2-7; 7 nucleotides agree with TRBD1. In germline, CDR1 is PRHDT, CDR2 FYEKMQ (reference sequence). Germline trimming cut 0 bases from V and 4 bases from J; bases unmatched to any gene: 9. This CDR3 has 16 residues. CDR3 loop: CASSLGTGIPRYEQYF. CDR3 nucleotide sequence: TGTGCCAGCAGCTTAGGGACAGGGATACCTAGATACGAGCAGTACTTC.

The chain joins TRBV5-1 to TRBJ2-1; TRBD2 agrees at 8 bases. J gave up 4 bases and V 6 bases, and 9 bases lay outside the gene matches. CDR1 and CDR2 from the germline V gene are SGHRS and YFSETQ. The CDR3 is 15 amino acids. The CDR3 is CASTPAGLGYNEQFF. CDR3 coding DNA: TGCGCCAGCACACCTGCGGGACTAGGGTACAATGAGCAGTTCTTC.

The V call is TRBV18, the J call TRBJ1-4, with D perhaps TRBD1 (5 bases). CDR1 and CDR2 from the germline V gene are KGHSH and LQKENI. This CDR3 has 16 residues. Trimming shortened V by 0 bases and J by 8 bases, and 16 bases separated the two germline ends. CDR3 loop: CASSPPASRGREKLFF. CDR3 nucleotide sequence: TGTGCCAGCTCACCACCGGCATCAAGGGGTCGGGAAAAACTGTTTTTT.

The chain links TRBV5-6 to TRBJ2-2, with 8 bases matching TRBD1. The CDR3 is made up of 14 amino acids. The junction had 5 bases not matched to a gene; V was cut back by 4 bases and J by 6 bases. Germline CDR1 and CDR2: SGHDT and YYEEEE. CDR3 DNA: TGTGCCAGCAGCCGGACAGGGTACGCCGGGGAGCTGTTTTTT. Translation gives CASSRTGYAGELFF.

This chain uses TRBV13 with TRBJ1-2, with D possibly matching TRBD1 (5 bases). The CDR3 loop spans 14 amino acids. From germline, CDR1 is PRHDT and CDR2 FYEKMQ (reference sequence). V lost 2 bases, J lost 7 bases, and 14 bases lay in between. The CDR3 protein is CASSLNSGGFGYTF. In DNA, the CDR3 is TGTGCCAGCAGCTTAAATTCGGGGGGATTTGGCTACACCTTC.

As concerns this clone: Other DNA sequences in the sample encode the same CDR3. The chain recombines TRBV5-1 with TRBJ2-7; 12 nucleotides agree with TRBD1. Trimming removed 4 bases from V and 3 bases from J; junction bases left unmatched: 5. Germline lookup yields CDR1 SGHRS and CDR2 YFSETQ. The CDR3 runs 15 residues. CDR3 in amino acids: CASSPGTGGGYEQYF. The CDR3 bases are TGCGCCAGCAGCCCGGGGACAGGGGGCGGCTACGAGCAGTACTTC.

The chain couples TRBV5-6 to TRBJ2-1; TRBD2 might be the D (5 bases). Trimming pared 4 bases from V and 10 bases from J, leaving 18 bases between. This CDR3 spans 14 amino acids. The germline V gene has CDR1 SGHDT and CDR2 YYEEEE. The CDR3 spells CASSPLRGVGEQFF. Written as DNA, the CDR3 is TGTGCCAGCAGCCCCCTACGGGGAGTTGGGGAGCAGTTCTTC.

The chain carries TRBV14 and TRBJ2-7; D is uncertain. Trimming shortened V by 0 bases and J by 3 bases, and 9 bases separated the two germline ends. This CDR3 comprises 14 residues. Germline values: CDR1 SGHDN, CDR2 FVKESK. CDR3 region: CASSQERLLYEQYF. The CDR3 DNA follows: TGTGCCAGCAGCCAAGAACGGTTACTCTACGAGCAGTACTTC.

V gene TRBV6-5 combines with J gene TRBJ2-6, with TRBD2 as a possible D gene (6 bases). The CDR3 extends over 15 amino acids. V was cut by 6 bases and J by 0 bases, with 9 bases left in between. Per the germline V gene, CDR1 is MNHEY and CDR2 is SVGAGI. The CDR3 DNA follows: TGTGCCAGCAGGCCGACTAGCTCTGGGGCCAACGTCCTGACTTTC. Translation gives CASRPTSSGANVLTF.

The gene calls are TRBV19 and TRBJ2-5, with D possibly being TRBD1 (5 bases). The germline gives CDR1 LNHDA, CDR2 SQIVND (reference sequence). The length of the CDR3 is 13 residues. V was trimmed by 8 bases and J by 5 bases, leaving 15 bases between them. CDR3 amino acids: CASQGRDGETQYF. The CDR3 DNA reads TGTGCCAGTCAGGGCCGCGACGGGGAGACCCAGTACTTC.

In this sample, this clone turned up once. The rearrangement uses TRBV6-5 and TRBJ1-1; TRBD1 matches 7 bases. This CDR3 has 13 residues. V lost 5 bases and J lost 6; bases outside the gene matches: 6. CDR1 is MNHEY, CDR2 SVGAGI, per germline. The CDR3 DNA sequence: TGTGCCAGCAGTAAACAGGGGTGGGCTGAAGCTTTCTTT. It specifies CASSKQGWAEAFF.

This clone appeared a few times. The CDR3 nucleotides read TGCGCCAGCAGCCCCGGGCAGGGGGCGGGCCATCAGCCCCAGCATTTT. Its protein product is CASSPGQGAGHQPQHF. This chain links TRBV5-1 with TRBJ1-5; 8 positions match TRBD1. Germline V gene sequence: CDR1 SGHRS, CDR2 YFSETQ. Trimming at V came to 4 bases and at J to 5 bases, leaving 11 bases not matched to a gene. This CDR3 has 16 residues.

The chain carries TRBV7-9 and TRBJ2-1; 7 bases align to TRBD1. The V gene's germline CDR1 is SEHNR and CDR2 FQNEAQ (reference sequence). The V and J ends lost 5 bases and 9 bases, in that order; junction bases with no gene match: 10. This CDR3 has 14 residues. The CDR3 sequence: CASSEFDRGREQFF. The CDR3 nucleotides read TGTGCCAGCAGCGAATTTGATAGGGGGCGTGAGCAGTTCTTC.

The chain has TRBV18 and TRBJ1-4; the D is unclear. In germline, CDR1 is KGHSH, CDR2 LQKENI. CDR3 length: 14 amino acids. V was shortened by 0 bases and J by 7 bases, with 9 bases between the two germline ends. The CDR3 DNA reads TGTGCCAGCTCACCACCCTCGGAGAGTGAAAAACTGTTTTTT. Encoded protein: CASSPPSESEKLFF.

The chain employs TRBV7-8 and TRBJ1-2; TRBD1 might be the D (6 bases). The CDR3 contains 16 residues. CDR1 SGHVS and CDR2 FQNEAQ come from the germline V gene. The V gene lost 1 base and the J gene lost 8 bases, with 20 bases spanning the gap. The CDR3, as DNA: TGTGCCAGCAGCTTAGAACTGGGAATCAGGGGAGACGGCTACACCTTC. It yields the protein CASSLELGIRGDGYTF.

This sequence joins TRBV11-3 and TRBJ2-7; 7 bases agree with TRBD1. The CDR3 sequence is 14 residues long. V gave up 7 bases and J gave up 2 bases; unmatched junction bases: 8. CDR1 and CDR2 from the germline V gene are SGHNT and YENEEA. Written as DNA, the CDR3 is TGTGCCAGCATGACCGGGACAGAAACCTACGAGCAGTACTTC. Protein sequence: CASMTGTETYEQYF.

The CDR3 protein is CASSTGETQYF. The DNA for the CDR3 is TGCGCCAGCAGCACGGGAGAGACCCAGTACTTC. The rearrangement joins TRBV5-1 to TRBJ2-5; D not resolved. V lost 4 bases to trimming and J lost 4 bases, with 5 bases between them. The CDR3 consists of 11 residues. The V gene's germline CDR1 is SGHRS and CDR2 YFSETQ.

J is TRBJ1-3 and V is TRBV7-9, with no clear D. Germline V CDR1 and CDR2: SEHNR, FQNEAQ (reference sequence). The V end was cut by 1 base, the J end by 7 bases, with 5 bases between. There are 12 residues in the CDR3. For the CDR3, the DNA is TGTGCCAGCAGCTTAGTTTCGAACACCATATATTTT. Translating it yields CASSLVSNTIYF.

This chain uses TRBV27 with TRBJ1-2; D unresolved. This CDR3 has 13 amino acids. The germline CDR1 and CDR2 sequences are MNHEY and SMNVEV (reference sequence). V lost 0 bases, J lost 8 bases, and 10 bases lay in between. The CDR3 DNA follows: TGTGCCAGCAGTTTATCACGGACGGGGGGCTACACCTTC. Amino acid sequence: CASSLSRTGGYTF.